The source of this T cell receptor beta chain is a study of cytomegalovirus exposure and HLA in healthy donors. The germline V gene encodes CDR1 SEHNR and CDR2 FQNEAQ (reference sequence). The V and J ends lost 5 bases and 3 bases respectively, with 11 bases between them. This CDR3 region has 13 residues. The study ran its PCR with 60 Vbeta and 13 Jbeta primers. Original processing notes: A later analysis counted 65 million to 95 million unique TCR beta chains, 10 million to 12 million shared. Libraries were prepared by immunoSEQ multiplex PCR; TCRdb keeps only in-frame clonotypes and omits some of them. V and J calls and clone size are those listed in that table; D and trimming were worked out from the DNA. The sample includes 160,000 or so clones, about 80% of them seen just once.

V is TRBV7-9 and J is TRBJ2-7; D perhaps matches TRBD1 (6 bases). The receptor was isolated from a man aged 18 to 29 in good health and CMV-seropositive. The material sequenced was PBMCs. The CDR3: CASSQSDSYEQYF. As DNA, the CDR3 is TGTGCCAGCAGCCAATCGGACAGCTACGAGCAGTACTTC.